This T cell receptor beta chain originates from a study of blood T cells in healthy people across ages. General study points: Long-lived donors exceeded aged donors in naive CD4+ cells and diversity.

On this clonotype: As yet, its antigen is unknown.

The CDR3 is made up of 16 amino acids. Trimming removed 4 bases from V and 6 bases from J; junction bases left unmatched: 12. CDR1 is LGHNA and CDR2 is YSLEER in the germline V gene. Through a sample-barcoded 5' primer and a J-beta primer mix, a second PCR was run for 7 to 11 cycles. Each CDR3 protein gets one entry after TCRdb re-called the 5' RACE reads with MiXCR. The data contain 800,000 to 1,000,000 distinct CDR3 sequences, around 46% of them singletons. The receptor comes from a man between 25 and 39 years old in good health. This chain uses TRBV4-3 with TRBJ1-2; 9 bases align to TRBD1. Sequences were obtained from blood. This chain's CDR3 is CASSRRPGQGFDGYTF. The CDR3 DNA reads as TGCGCCAGCAGCCGGCGACCGGGACAGGGTTTTGATGGCTACACCTTC.